Detailed here is one T cell receptor (beta chain). The antigen this receptor binds is unknown. No per-base quality is available; no much larger clone lies one base away. This specimen comes from a study of control samples from healthy donors and cancer patients (dated by TCRdb to the early 2020s). Preparation of the library involved the immunoSEQ multiplex PCR assay. Sourced from immuneACCESS, this table was stored by TCRdb with only in-frame sequences that have V and J called. A share of the clones is absent; for the studies checked, an unresolved V gene accounts for under half, and the remainder has no known explanation. The sample table holds about 14,000 clones, of which roughly 80% were seen once. Approximately 17% of the sample goes to the ten largest clones. CDR1 and CDR2, looked up from the germline V gene (reference sequence), are LNHDA and SQIVND. Reading from cysteine to phenylalanine, the CDR3 counts 15 amino acids. Only the CDR3 region is kept as DNA, spanning 45 bases read in frame from base 1. Deletion took 5 bases off V and 8 bases off J, with a span of 18 bases between the germline ends.

Rearrangement joined TRBV19 to TRBJ1-4; the D gene is perhaps TRBD1, on 5 matching bases. The TCR comes from a female donor with lung cancer. The specimen sequenced was formalin-fixed, paraffin-embedded tissue. The DNA reads as follows: TGTGCCAGTAGTGTCCGGGACCTTTCGGGCGAAAAACTGTTTTTT. Protein translation: CASSVRDLSGEKLFF.